The sequence of this TCR beta chain was determined in a study of T-cell memory formation after mild COVID-19. The CDR3 covers 15 residues. V shed 0 bases, J shed 1 base, and the junction held 1 base outside the gene matches. Germline loops: CDR1 MGHRA, CDR2 YSYEKL. Via MiXCR, TCRdb re-called the 5' RACE reads, giving one row per CDR3 protein. This table has fewer than 300,000 distinct CDR3 sequences, roughly 18% appearing once. This clonotype was found many times. The V gene is TRBV4-1, the J gene TRBJ2-7, with 9 nucleotides matching TRBD1. The source of this sequence is a man aged 18 to 30 who had mild COVID-19 (a few samples of this study predate the infection). Cell type and time point are not known. The sequenced sample consisted of PBMCs or a T cell subset sorted from them (not recorded which). The DNA of the CDR3 is TGCGCCAGCAGCCAAGAGGGGACAGGGTCCTACGAGCAGTACTTC. Translation gives CASSQEGTGSYEQYF.